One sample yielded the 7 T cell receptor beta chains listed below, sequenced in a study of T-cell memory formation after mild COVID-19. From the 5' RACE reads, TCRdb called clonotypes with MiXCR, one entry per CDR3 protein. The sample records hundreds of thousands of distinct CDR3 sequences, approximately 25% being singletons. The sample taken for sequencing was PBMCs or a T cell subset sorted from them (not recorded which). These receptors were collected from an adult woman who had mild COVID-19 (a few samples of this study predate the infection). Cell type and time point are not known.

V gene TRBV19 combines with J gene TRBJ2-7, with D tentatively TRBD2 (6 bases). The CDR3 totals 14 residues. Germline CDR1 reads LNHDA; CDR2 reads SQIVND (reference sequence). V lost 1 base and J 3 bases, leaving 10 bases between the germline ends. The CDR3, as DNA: TGTGCCAGTAGTATAGCGGGAGTTAACTACGAGCAGTACTTC. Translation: CASSIAGVNYEQYF.

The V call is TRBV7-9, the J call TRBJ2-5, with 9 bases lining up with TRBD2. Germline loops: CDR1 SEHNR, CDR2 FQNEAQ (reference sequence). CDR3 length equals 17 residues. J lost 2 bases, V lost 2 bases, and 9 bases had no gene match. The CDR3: CASSLRLASGVQETQYF. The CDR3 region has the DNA TGTGCCAGCAGCTTAAGGTTGGCTAGCGGGGTACAAGAGACCCAGTACTTC.

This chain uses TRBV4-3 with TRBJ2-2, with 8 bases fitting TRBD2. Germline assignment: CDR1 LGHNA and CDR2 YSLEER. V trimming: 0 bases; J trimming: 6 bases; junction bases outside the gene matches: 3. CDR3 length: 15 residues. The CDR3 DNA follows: TGCGCCAGCAGCCAAGAGGGACTAGGGGCCGGGGAGCTGTTTTTT. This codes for CASSQEGLGAGELFF.

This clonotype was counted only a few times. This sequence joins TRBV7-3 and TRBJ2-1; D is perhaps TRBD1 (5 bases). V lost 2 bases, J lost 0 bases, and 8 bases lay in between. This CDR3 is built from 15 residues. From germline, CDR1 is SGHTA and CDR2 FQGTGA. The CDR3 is CASSLGALSYNEQFF. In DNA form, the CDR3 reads TGTGCCAGCAGCTTAGGGGCCCTCTCCTACAATGAGCAGTTCTTC.

The chain's CDR3 is CASSQVGRNEQFF. The CDR3 DNA reads as TGCGCCAGCAGCCAGGTCGGACGGAATGAGCAGTTCTTC. This chain links TRBV4-1 with TRBJ2-1; D gene uncertain. The CDR3 has 13 amino acids. Trimming removed 3 bases at V and 7 bases at J, with 10 bases between. Germline V gives CDR1 MGHRA, CDR2 YSYEKL.

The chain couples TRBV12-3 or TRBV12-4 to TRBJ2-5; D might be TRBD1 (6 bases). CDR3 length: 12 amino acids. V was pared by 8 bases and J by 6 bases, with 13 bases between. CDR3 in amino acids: CASGHQGKTQYF. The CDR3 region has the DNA TGTGCCAGCGGACATCAGGGGAAGACCCAGTACTTC.

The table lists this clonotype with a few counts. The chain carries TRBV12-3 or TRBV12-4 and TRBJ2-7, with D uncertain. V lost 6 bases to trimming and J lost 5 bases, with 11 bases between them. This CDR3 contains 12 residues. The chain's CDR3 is CASSPDAHEQYF. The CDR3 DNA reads TGTGCCAGCAGCCCTGACGCGCACGAGCAGTACTTC.